This TCR beta chain was sequenced during a study of T cells in Graves' hyperthyroidism and ophthalmopathy. General study points: Most thyroid clonotypes expanded above 0.001 appeared in blood too.

This clonotype was found many times. Its antigen is not identified. What was amplified from RNA transcripts were TCR beta CDR3 regions. Initially, a first-round RT-PCR of the TCR CDR3 employed the HTBI primer set. TCRdb ran MiXCR on the multiplex PCR reads and lists one entry per CDR3 protein. The table has a few hundred thousand distinct CDR3 sequences, 14% seen once. The CDR3 covers 12 residues. V was cut by 5 bases and J by 6 bases, with 10 bases left in between. Per germline, CDR1 MDHEN and CDR2 SYDVKM. The V gene is TRBV28, the J gene TRBJ1-1; a weak D match, TRBD1 (5 bases). This receptor was identified in a woman aged 40 to 55 with Graves' hyperthyroidism. Sequencing was done on a sample of blood. The CDR3 nucleotides are TGTGCCAGCAGTCCAGGGTTTCCTGAAGCTTTCTTT. Its protein product is CASSPGFPEAFF.